This TCR beta chain was identified during a study of blood T cell repertoires in COVID-19. In terms of age and location, participants ranged from roughly 18 to 95 years and lived in about 25 US areas. Recovery meant two consecutive negative NP/OP PCR tests, professional clearance, or resolved symptoms. Looked up from germline, CDR1 is KGHDR and CDR2 is SFDVKD. The V and J ends lost 9 bases and 4 bases, in that order; junction bases with no gene match: 10. CDR3 size: 14 residues. This clone was detected once. Profiling relied on immunoSEQ multiplex PCR, and the TCRdb table lists in-frame clones only, not all of them. The sample yields a few hundred thousand clones, 85% to 90% seen once.

The genes are TRBV24-1 and TRBJ1-1; 7 bases line up with TRBD1. Input material: PBMCs or T cells enriched from blood (not recorded which). The receptor's source is a woman aged 18 to 35 who had recovered from COVID-19. CDR3 protein: CATHPGTVGTEAFF. For the CDR3, the DNA is TGTGCCACCCATCCCGGGACAGTGGGCACTGAAGCTTTCTTT.